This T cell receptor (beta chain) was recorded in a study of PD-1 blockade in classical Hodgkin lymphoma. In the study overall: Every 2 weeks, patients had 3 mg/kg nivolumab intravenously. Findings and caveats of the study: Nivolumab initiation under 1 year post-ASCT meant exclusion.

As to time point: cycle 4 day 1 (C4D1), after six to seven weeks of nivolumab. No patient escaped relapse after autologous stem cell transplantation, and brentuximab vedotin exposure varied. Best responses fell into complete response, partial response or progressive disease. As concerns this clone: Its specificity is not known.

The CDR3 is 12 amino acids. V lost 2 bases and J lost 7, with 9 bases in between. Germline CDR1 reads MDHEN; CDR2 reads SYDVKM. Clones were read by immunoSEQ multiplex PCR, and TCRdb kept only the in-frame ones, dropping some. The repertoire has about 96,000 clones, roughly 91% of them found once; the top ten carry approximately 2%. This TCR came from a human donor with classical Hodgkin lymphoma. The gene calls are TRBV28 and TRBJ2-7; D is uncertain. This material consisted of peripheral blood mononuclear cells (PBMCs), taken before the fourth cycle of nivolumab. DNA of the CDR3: TGTGCCAGCAGTTTAGAAAACCGGGAGCAGTACTTC. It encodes CASSLENREQYF.